One sample yielded the 7 T cell receptor beta chains listed below, sequenced in a study of immune evolution from preneoplasia to lung adenocarcinoma. The data were produced by immunoSEQ multiplex PCR, yet TCRdb's version contains in-frame clones alone and is incomplete. The data hold several thousand clones, with approximately 80% observed a single time. Source material: FFPE normal lung tissue adjacent to the tumor. Receptors originate from a person over 45 with lung adenocarcinoma.

V and J are TRBV28 and TRBJ1-2; 12 bases are shared with TRBD1. The junction had 7 bases not matched to a gene; V was cut back by 6 bases and J by 8 bases. This CDR3 spans 14 amino acids. Germline assignment: CDR1 MDHEN and CDR2 SYDVKM. The CDR3 loop is CASSRTGTGGGYTF. In nucleotides, the CDR3 is TGTGCCAGCAGCCGAACGGGGACAGGGGGCGGCTACACCTTC.

This chain links TRBV10-3 with TRBJ2-7, with 7 bases fitting TRBD1. Trimming cost V 5 bases and J 5 bases; bases outside gene matches: 12. This CDR3 spans 15 amino acids. From germline, CDR1 is ENHRY and CDR2 SYGVKD. The CDR3 protein is CAISSDRDSKDEQYF. The CDR3 nucleotides read TGTGCCATCAGTTCCGATCGGGACAGCAAGGACGAGCAGTACTTC.

The rearrangement joins TRBV12-2 to TRBJ2-5. TRBV12-2 is a pseudogene. The CDR3 extends over 15 amino acids. CDR3 amino acids: CASRFPGPYQETQYF. CDR3 in DNA: TGTGCAAGTCGCTTTCCGGGACCCTACCAAGAGACCCAGTACTTC.

The chain recombines TRBV7-9 with TRBJ2-5; TRBD1 might be the D (6 bases). This CDR3 has 16 residues. Trimming took 4 bases from V and 0 from J, leaving 15 bases between them. From germline, CDR1 is SEHNR and CDR2 FQNEAQ (reference sequence). CDR3 DNA: TGTGCCAGCAGCTCGTTCAGGGGTACTTACCAAGAGACCCAGTACTTC. This gives the protein CASSSFRGTYQETQYF.

The chain carries TRBV6-5 and TRBJ2-7; a weak D match, TRBD1 (5 bases). The ends were cut back, 6 bases at V and 3 bases at J, with 18 bases in the middle. CDR3 length equals 15 residues. The germline gives CDR1 MNHEY, CDR2 SVGAGI. The CDR3, as DNA: TGTGCCAGCAGATCCGACAGTACAGGCCTCTACGAGCAGTACTTC. This codes for CASRSDSTGLYEQYF.

The chain has TRBV11-2 and TRBJ2-4; D possibly matches TRBD1 or TRBD2 (6 bases each). CDR3 length: 18 residues. Trimming stripped 6 bases from V and 1 base from J, with 22 bases between. Germline lookup yields CDR1 SGHAT and CDR2 FQNNGV. The CDR3 loop reads CASSTGHTRRGAKNIQYF. The CDR3 DNA reads TGTGCCAGCAGTACGGGACACACCCGGAGGGGGGCCAAAAACATTCAGTACTTC.

The genes are TRBV6-5 and TRBJ2-1; TRBD2 matches 7 bases. The CDR3 consists of 15 residues. Per the germline V gene, CDR1 is MNHEY and CDR2 is SVGAGI. The J segment lost 9 bases and the V segment lost 0 bases, leaving 8 bases of the junction unmatched. The CDR3 here is CASSYSSGGSGEQFF. CDR3 nucleotide sequence: TGTGCCAGCAGTTACTCGAGCGGCGGGAGTGGTGAGCAGTTCTTC.